This T cell receptor (beta chain) was sequenced for a study of blood T cell repertoires in COVID-19. Turning to the study itself: There were acute and convalescent COVID-19 samples, and they came from the United States, Italy and Spain. T cells, B-cell-depleted T cells, or PBMCs provided the cDNA or gDNA that served as material.

The CDR3 runs 13 residues. Trimming left V 6 bases short and J 6 bases short, with 11 bases between. Germline-derived CDR1 and CDR2 are SGHNT and YENEEA. Authors' methods: Cell counts per sample came from amplifying reference gene primers. Profiling relied on immunoSEQ multiplex PCR, and the TCRdb table lists in-frame clones only, not all of them. V, J and clone size reflect that table, while D and trimming were determined from the DNA. The table lists about 21,000 clones, approximately 88% of them singletons. The chain joins TRBV11-3 to TRBJ2-2; D not resolved. The sample comprised peripheral blood. The receptor's source is a man aged 35-49 years with acute or convalescent COVID-19. CDR3 DNA sequence: TGTGCCAGCAGTAAGAAGAGCTCCGGGGAGCTGTTTTTT. Its translation is CASSKKSSGELFF.